The entry below describes one T cell receptor (beta chain). Its antigen remains undetermined. No base qualities exist here, and no much larger clone lies one base off it. The data originate from a study of blood T cell repertoires in COVID-19 (dated by TCRdb to the early 2020s). Background on the whole study: Samples covering the acute and convalescent phases of COVID-19 were provided by collaborators in the United States, Italy and Spain. Nearly every sample came with metadata listing a de-identified subject ID, COVID-19 status, age in years and sex. The repertoires were released in a freely available public database intended as a resource for research on the immune response to SARS-CoV-2. Deeply sampled blood TCRbeta repertoires from subjects exposed to, actively infected with, or recovered from COVID-19 were included in the dataset. Samples came from the ongoing ImmuneRACE study (first 160 participants) plus 1,254 subjects from 6 global collaborators. Where available, HLA class I and class II types were taken from metadata supplied by the sample provider and were not determined by assay-based typing. The prospective study material was composed of cDNA or gDNA derived from T cells, B-cell-depleted T cells, or PBMCs.

Collaborating institutions collected whole blood in K2EDTA tubes following their own protocols. For TCRbeta analysis, collaborators shipped samples in one of three forms: frozen whole blood, isolated PBMCs, or DNA extracted from either of those sample types. V ends up 0 bases short and J 4 bases short, with an unmatched junction base count of 5. The CDR3 runs 15 residues from the cysteine to the phenylalanine. The only DNA kept is the CDR3, 45 bases in frame from the first base. The germline V gene sets CDR1 to SGHRS and CDR2 to YFSETQ. The immunoSEQ Assay, a bias-controlled multiplex PCR, was used to amplify TCRbeta CDR3 regions from genomic DNA. Turning to the authors' computational methods: The number of nucleated cells in each sample was estimated from the amplification of reference gene primers within the assay. Sequence reads were collapsed and filtered to measure the absolute abundance of every unique TCRbeta CDR3 rearrangement. Productive Simpson clonality was computed per sample as the square root of Simpson's diversity index over productive rearrangements. Drawn from immuneACCESS, this table holds only the in-frame rearrangements with V and J called that TCRdb kept. Clones are partly lost; checked studies trace under half to an unresolved V gene and leave the rest unexplained. Clone size and the V and J calls come from that table; the DNA yielded D and trimming. This sample lists around 250,000 clones; around 86% were detected once. The top ten clones comprise more than 6.5% of the sample.

Study-level results and caveats: Clinical and demographic metadata were provided uncurated, with the amount varying by source and participant.

The chain is assembled from TRBV5-1 and TRBJ1-1, and TRBD1 matches 8 of the central bases. The origin of this receptor is a woman aged 70 to 79 with active or convalescent COVID-19. Input material: peripheral blood. The sequenced DNA: TGCGCCAGCAGCTTGGACGGACAGGGTAGCACTGAAGCTTTCTTT. The encoded protein is CASSLDGQGSTEAFF.